These 30 T cell receptor beta chains share one sample of origin, sequenced in a study of CD8+ T cells in alopecia areata. Following extraction, RNA underwent reverse transcription to cDNA, which served as the sequencing template. Assay: immunoSEQ multiplex PCR; the TCRdb copy retains only in-frame clones and omits some. The sample gives 180,000 or so clones, 65% to 75% of which show up once; 10% to 12% is in the top ten. The material sequenced was CD8+ T cells sorted from blood, taken at week 0. Receptor source: a human donor with alopecia areata.

The chain's CDR3 is CASSFAGADEQFF. DNA of the CDR3: TGTGCCAGCAGCTTTGCAGGGGCCGATGAGCAGTTCTTC. V gene TRBV9 combines with J gene TRBJ2-1, with D tentatively TRBD1 (6 bases). This CDR3 contains 13 residues. Between the trimmed V and J ends, which lost 4 bases and 8 bases, there was a span of 13 bases. Germline assignment: CDR1 SGDLS and CDR2 YYNGEE.

This rearrangement joins TRBV30 to TRBJ1-4; 8 nucleotides line up with TRBD1. Germline-derived CDR1 and CDR2 are GTSNPN and SVGIG (reference sequence). This CDR3 spans 13 amino acids. With V trimmed by 3 bases and J by 7 bases, 4 bases remained unmatched. Here the CDR3 reads CAWSQQGVEKLFF. The CDR3 region has the DNA TGTGCCTGGAGCCAACAGGGGGTTGAAAAACTGTTTTTT.

The chain has TRBV7-2 and TRBJ2-7; D gene ambiguous. Trimming took 5 bases from V and 3 from J, leaving 11 bases between them. The CDR3 extends over 13 amino acids. Germline CDR1 reads SGHTA; CDR2 reads FQGNSA. This CDR3 reads CASSPSWGYEQYF. The CDR3, as DNA: TGTGCCAGCAGCCCTTCCTGGGGCTACGAGCAGTACTTC.

This chain connects TRBV7-9 to TRBJ2-2, with D perhaps TRBD2 (5 bases). Germline loops: CDR1 SEHNR, CDR2 FQNEAQ (reference sequence). CDR3 length equals 12 residues. With 5 bases removed from V and 6 bases from J, the gap between germline ends came to 7 bases. CDR3 amino acids: CASSEGSGELFF. CDR3 bases: TGTGCCAGCAGCGAGGGATCCGGGGAGCTGTTTTTT.

This clone turned up a few times. The chain is built from TRBV5-6 and TRBJ2-1; 7 bases line up with TRBD1. With 5 bases clipped from V and 12 bases from J, the junction kept 8 bases outside the gene matches. This CDR3 region has 12 residues. The germline V gene has CDR1 SGHDT and CDR2 YYEEEE. DNA for the CDR3: TGTGCCAGCAGTAACAGGGGTGAGGGGCAGTTCTTC. Its translation: CASSNRGEGQFF. Variable domain in full (rest from reference TRBV5-6 and TRBJ2-1): DAGVTQSPTHLIKTRGQQVTLRCSPKSGHDTVSWYQQALGQGPQFIFQYYEEEERQRGNFPDRFSGHQFPNYSSELNVNALLLGDSALYLCASSNRGEGQFFGPGTRLTVL.

V and J are TRBV29-1 and TRBJ2-1; maybe TRBD1 (6 bases). V shed 3 bases and J shed 2 bases, with 14 bases lying between them. CDR1 and CDR2 from the germline V gene are SQVTM and ANQGSEA. CDR3 length equals 15 residues. Here the CDR3 reads CSVERLGATYNEQFF. CDR3 DNA sequence: TGCAGCGTTGAGCGCCTGGGGGCAACCTACAATGAGCAGTTCTTC.

The V and J genes are TRBV6-1 and TRBJ1-2; 7 bases agree with TRBD1. Trimming took 6 bases from V and 6 from J; bases not matched to a gene: 7. The germline CDR1 and CDR2 sequences are MNHNS and SASEGT. This CDR3 spans 13 amino acids. CDR3 protein: CASRLGQLDGYTF. The CDR3 DNA reads TGTGCCAGCAGGCTGGGACAGTTAGATGGCTACACCTTC.

The chain joins TRBV7-6 to TRBJ1-3; D is possibly TRBD1 (6 bases). Germline values: CDR1 SGHVS, CDR2 FNYEAQ. With 1 base removed from V and 2 bases from J, the gap between germline ends came to 9 bases. The CDR3 consists of 15 residues. In nucleotides, the CDR3 is TGTGCCAGCAGCTTAGGGGCAGGGGCTGGAAACACCATATATTTT. Translation: CASSLGAGAGNTIYF.

This chain joins TRBV9 and TRBJ2-7; no reliable D call. Trimming shortened V by 4 bases and J by 3 bases, and 14 bases separated the two germline ends. The CDR3 totals 14 residues. Germline-derived CDR1 and CDR2 are SGDLS and YYNGEE. The CDR3 nucleotides are TGTGCCAGCAGCCCCCGTGGGGTGGGCTACGAGCAGTACTTC. It codes for CASSPRGVGYEQYF.

A note on this clone: Additional DNA sequences in this sample encode the identical CDR3. V gene TRBV4-1 combines with J gene TRBJ1-5, with TRBD1 as a possible D gene (5 bases). The germline V and J ends were trimmed by 3 bases and 7 bases, with 10 bases remaining between them. The CDR3 covers 13 residues. Germline V gene data show CDR1 as MGHRA and CDR2 as YSYEKL. Here the CDR3 reads CASSQGRGQPQHF. Here the CDR3 DNA reads TGCGCCAGCAGCCAGGGGCGGGGCCAGCCCCAGCATTTT.

The chain joins TRBV5-6 to TRBJ1-4; D remains ambiguous. This CDR3 is built from 16 residues. V shed 2 bases and J shed 7 bases, with 18 bases lying between them. CDR1 and CDR2 (germline): SGHDT, YYEEEE. For the CDR3, the DNA is TGTGCCAGCAGCTTAGGAAGTACCCTTTCACTTGAAAAACTGTTTTTT. Protein sequence: CASSLGSTLSLEKLFF.

This clone occurred a few times. V gene TRBV4-1 combines with J gene TRBJ1-2, with D hard to call. The CDR3 has 13 residues. Trimming took off 4 bases at V and 4 bases at J, with 10 bases between the two ends. Germline V gene data show CDR1 as MGHRA and CDR2 as YSYEKL. Here the CDR3 reads CASSLGNGYGYTF. The CDR3 nucleotides are TGCGCCAGCAGCCTAGGTAACGGCTATGGCTACACCTTC.

The genes are TRBV25-1 and TRBJ2-5; maybe TRBD2 (6 bases). Germline V gene sequence: CDR1 MGHDK, CDR2 SYGVNS. The CDR3 sequence is 12 residues long. The V end was cut by 4 bases, the J end by 4 bases, with 7 bases between. The CDR3 nucleotides read TGTGCCAGCAGTGGGAGGGGAGAGACCCAGTACTTC. It yields the protein CASSGRGETQYF.

J is TRBJ2-7 and V is TRBV27, with D perhaps TRBD2 (5 bases). Trimming stripped 3 bases from V and 6 bases from J, with 6 bases between. The CDR3 sequence is 11 residues long. CDR1 and CDR2 (germline): MNHEY, SMNVEV (reference sequence). The CDR3 is CASSFGVEQYF. The CDR3 coding sequence is TGTGCCAGCAGTTTCGGGGTCGAGCAGTACTTC.

This clone was seen only a few times. This sequence joins TRBV5-1 and TRBJ2-5, with 7 nucleotides matching TRBD2. The CDR3 is 15 amino acids. Germline CDR1 is SGHRS and CDR2 is YFSETQ. Losses at the gene ends were 3 bases for V and 9 bases for J; bases not matched to a gene: 14. The CDR3: CASSWSGEEVQAQYF. CDR3 sequence (DNA): TGCGCCAGCAGCTGGAGCGGGGAGGAAGTCCAGGCCCAGTACTTC.

A note on this clone: This specimen includes other DNA sequences encoding the same CDR3. The chain is built from TRBV27 and TRBJ2-3; unclear D gene. Trimming removed 2 bases from V and 0 bases from J, with 3 bases in between. From germline, CDR1 is MNHEY and CDR2 SMNVEV (reference sequence). The CDR3 has 13 amino acids. The CDR3, as DNA: TGTGCCAGCAGTTTACCCAGCACAGATACGCAGTATTTT. It codes for CASSLPSTDTQYF.

The CDR3 nucleotides read TGTGCCATCAGTGGGAAGGGGACAGTAATGAGCCTCAACGAGCAGTACTTC. Translation: CAISGKGTVMSLNEQYF. The V call is TRBV10-3, the J call TRBJ2-7; 7 nucleotides match TRBD1. V was clipped by 4 bases and J by 5 bases; unmatched bases: 17. Germline V gene sequence: CDR1 ENHRY, CDR2 SYGVKD. This CDR3 is 17 amino acids long.

The CDR3 protein is CASSPTRGDTEAFF. CDR3 nucleotide sequence: TGCGCCAGCAGCCCCACCCGGGGAGACACTGAAGCTTTCTTT. The chain carries TRBV4-1 and TRBJ1-1; no reliable D call. The CDR3 length is 14 residues. V was shortened by 4 bases and J by 3 bases, with 12 bases between the two germline ends. Germline-derived CDR1 and CDR2 are MGHRA and YSYEKL.

This chain links TRBV7-9 with TRBJ2-2, with D unclear. Germline CDR1 and CDR2: SEHNR and FQNEAQ (reference sequence). This CDR3 region has 13 residues. Trimming stripped 5 bases from V and 6 bases from J, with 10 bases between. The CDR3 here is CASSPPGAGELFF. The CDR3 region has the DNA TGTGCCAGCAGCCCGCCCGGAGCCGGGGAGCTGTTTTTT.

This clone has more than one count but fewer than ten. Other DNA sequences of this sample code for an identical CDR3. The chain is built from TRBV5-6 and TRBJ2-3; TRBD1 or TRBD2 may be the D gene (5 bases each). Germline lookup yields CDR1 SGHDT and CDR2 YYEEEE. The CDR3 contains 12 residues. Trimming removed 4 bases from V and 5 bases from J, with 8 bases in between. CDR3 protein: CASSLGGDTQYF. CDR3 coding DNA: TGTGCCAGCAGCCTTGGGGGAGATACGCAGTATTTT. Looking up the rest from reference TRBV5-6 and TRBJ2-3 gives the full variable domain: DAGVTQSPTHLIKTRGQQVTLRCSPKSGHDTVSWYQQALGQGPQFIFQYYEEEERQRGNFPDRFSGHQFPNYSSELNVNALLLGDSALYLCASSLGGDTQYFGPGTRLTVL.

This chain uses TRBV10-3 with TRBJ1-1; D unresolved. Germline CDR1 and CDR2: ENHRY and SYGVKD. The V end was cut by 7 bases, the J end by 1 base, with 10 bases between. The length of the CDR3 is 13 residues. The CDR3 loop reads CAITSETNTEAFF. As DNA, the CDR3 is TGTGCCATCACCTCCGAAACGAACACTGAAGCTTTCTTT.

In its sample, this clone was seen once. This chain connects TRBV4-1 to TRBJ2-5; the match to TRBD2 covers 10 bases. This CDR3 comprises 14 residues. The trim removed 1 base at V and 5 bases at J, leaving 1 base unmatched. CDR1 is MGHRA, CDR2 YSYEKL, per germline. Here the CDR3 DNA reads TGCGCCAGCAGCCAAGGTAGCGGGGGGGAGACCCAGTACTTC. Translating it yields CASSQGSGGETQYF.

In DNA, the CDR3 is TGTGCCAGCACCGGGACGGACCTGGCGTACGAGCAGTACTTC. Translated: CASTGTDLAYEQYF. This chain joins TRBV6-1 and TRBJ2-7; D may match TRBD1 or TRBD2 (5 bases each). The V end was cut by 7 bases, the J end by 4 bases, with 17 bases between. The CDR3 contains 14 residues. Germline loops: CDR1 MNHNS, CDR2 SASEGT.

This clone was recorded only once. The chain is built from TRBV30 and TRBJ2-7, with D tentatively TRBD1 (5 bases). Deletions cut 2 bases from V and 0 bases from J, with 11 bases between. The CDR3 has 14 amino acids. Germline-derived CDR1 and CDR2 are GTSNPN and SVGIG (reference sequence). Written as DNA, the CDR3 is TGTGCCTGGAGTCCCGACAGCAGCTCCTACGAGCAGTACTTC. Its protein is CAWSPDSSSYEQYF.

This chain joins TRBV29-1 and TRBJ1-2, with 7 positions matching TRBD1. The CDR3 length is 14 residues. Germline V gene data show CDR1 as SQVTM and CDR2 as ANQGSEA. The junction had 8 bases not matched to a gene; V was cut back by 3 bases and J by 4 bases. CDR3 in DNA: TGCAGCGTTGAGGTCGGACAGGAACTCTATGGCTACACCTTC. Protein: CSVEVGQELYGYTF.

The chain recombines TRBV30 with TRBJ1-1, with D hard to call. This CDR3 has 12 residues. Germline V gene sequence: CDR1 GTSNPN, CDR2 SVGIG (reference sequence). V was cut by 1 base and J by 2 bases, with 5 bases left in between. CDR3 bases: TGTGCCTGGAGTGACGGTAACACTGAAGCTTTCTTT. It translates to CAWSDGNTEAFF.

The V call is TRBV27, the J call TRBJ1-2; TRBD1 aligns across 7 bases. J gave up 5 bases and V 0 bases, and 3 bases lay outside the gene matches. This CDR3 region has 14 residues. In germline, CDR1 is MNHEY, CDR2 SMNVEV (reference sequence). The CDR3 region is CASSLSTGTYGYTF. For the CDR3, the DNA is TGTGCCAGCAGTTTATCGACAGGGACGTATGGCTACACCTTC.

This clone showed up just a few times. The chain joins TRBV28 to TRBJ1-2; D call uncertain. V shed 8 bases and J shed 10 bases, with 26 bases lying between them. The CDR3 contains 15 residues. Germline assignment: CDR1 MDHEN and CDR2 SYDVKM. CDR3 protein: CASGSFPLQEKNYTF. CDR3 DNA sequence: TGTGCCAGCGGAAGTTTTCCCCTTCAGGAGAAGAACTACACCTTC.

In the case of this clone: Other DNA sequences in this sample translate to the same CDR3. This CDR3 reads CASSQGLGQPQHF. In nucleotides, the CDR3 is TGCGCCAGCAGCCAAGGCCTGGGACAGCCCCAGCATTTT. The genes are TRBV4-1 and TRBJ1-5, with no clear D. The germline V gene encodes CDR1 MGHRA and CDR2 YSYEKL. The CDR3 runs 13 residues. Trimming took off 1 base at V and 7 bases at J, with 8 bases between the two ends.

This sequence joins TRBV7-9 and TRBJ2-5; TRBD2 matches 7 bases. The V segment lost 3 bases and the J segment 2 bases; nucleotides outside the gene matches: 3. In germline, CDR1 is SEHNR, CDR2 FQNEAQ (reference sequence). This CDR3 spans 14 amino acids. The CDR3 protein is CASSFPAGQETQYF. CDR3 in DNA: TGTGCCAGCAGCTTCCCAGCGGGACAAGAGACCCAGTACTTC.